In this sample, the clone carrying this T cell receptor beta chain turned up a few times. No antigen is known for it. The sample originates from a study of T-cell reconstitution after alpha-beta-depleted transplantation in children. The V and J ends lost 5 bases and 7 bases respectively, with 17 bases between them. Germline V gene lookup returns CDR1 MDHEN and CDR2 SYDVKM. CDR3 length equals 14 residues. Study outcomes and limitations: For some patients, TCRbeta diversity was high at day 60 because of recipient T cells and thymic progenitors that survived. About two months after transplant, alpha-beta T cells reportedly came from several hundred expanded graft clones.

It was with unique molecular identifiers that the TCRbeta library was prepared. One entry per CDR3 protein results from TCRdb running MiXCR on the PCR reads. The repertoire includes 85,000 to 120,000 distinct CDR3 sequences, about 6% of them detected once, and 6.1% sits in the top ten. The receptor's source is a female patient aged 2-9 years who had a stem cell transplant for Fanconi anemia, so the T cells may come from the graft donor. The input for sequencing was PBMCs, mostly from graft donor cells, taken 60 days after TCRalphabeta/CD19-depleted stem cell transplant. The rearrangement links TRBV28 to TRBJ1-2; D not certain. The CDR3 reads CASSNGRKRSGYTF. For the CDR3, the DNA is TGTGCCAGCAGTAACGGACGTAAACGATCTGGCTACACCTTC.